This T cell receptor (beta chain) was recovered during a study of blood T cell repertoires in COVID-19. Study-level information: Donors in the United States, Italy and Spain gave samples during acute or convalescent COVID-19. The analysed material was cDNA or gDNA that came from T cells, B-cell-depleted T cells, or PBMCs.

In the source study's methods: Estimation of nucleated cell counts relied on the amplification of reference gene primers. Profiling relied on immunoSEQ multiplex PCR, and the TCRdb table lists in-frame clones only, not all of them. V, J and clone size were drawn from that table, and D and trimming were deduced from the DNA. The data show some 190,000 clones, approximately 90% seen once. The receptor was derived from a human donor in a cohort sampled during active COVID-19. Sequencing was performed on peripheral blood.

The CDR3: CASSPGGAGDNEQFF. CDR3 DNA sequence: TGTGCCAGCTCACCAGGGGGGGCCGGTGACAATGAGCAGTTCTTC. This chain connects TRBV18 to TRBJ2-1; maybe TRBD2 (7 bases). The length of the CDR3 is 15 residues. The germline gives CDR1 KGHSH, CDR2 LQKENI. V lost 2 bases, J lost 5 bases, and 13 bases lay in between.